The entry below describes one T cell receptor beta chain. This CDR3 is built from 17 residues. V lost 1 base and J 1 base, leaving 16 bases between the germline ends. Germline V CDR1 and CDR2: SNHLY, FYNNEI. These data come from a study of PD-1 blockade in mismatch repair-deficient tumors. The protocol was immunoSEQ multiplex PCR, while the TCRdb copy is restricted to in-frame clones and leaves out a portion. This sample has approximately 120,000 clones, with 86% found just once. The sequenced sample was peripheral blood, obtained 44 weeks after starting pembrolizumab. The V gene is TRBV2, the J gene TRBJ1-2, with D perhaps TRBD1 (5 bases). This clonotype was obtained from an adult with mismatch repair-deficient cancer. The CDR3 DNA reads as TGTGCCAGCAGTGAAGAGGGGTCCGGCAGGAGTAACTATGGCTACACCTTC. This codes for CASSEEGSGRSNYGYTF.